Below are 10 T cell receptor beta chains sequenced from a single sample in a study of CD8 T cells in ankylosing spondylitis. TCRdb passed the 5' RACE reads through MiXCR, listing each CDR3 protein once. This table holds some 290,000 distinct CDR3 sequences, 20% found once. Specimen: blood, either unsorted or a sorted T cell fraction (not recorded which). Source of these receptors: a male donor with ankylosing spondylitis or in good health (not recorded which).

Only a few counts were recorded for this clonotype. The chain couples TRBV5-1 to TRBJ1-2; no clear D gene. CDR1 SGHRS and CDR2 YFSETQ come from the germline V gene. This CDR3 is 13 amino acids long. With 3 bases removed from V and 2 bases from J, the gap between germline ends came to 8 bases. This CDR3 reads CASSSDGNYGYTF. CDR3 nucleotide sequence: TGCGCCAGCAGCTCCGACGGGAACTATGGCTACACCTTC.

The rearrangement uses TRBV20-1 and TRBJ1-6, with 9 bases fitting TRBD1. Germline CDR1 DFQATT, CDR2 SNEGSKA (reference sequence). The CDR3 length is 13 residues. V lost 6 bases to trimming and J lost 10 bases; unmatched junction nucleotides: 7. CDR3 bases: TGCAGTGCAACGACAGGGGGTAGATCACCCCTCCACTTT. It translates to CSATTGGRSPLHF.

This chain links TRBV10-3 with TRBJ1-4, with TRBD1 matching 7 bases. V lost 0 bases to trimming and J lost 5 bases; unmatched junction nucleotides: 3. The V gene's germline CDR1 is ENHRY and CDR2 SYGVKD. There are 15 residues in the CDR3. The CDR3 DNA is TGTGCCATCAGTGAGTCTCTGACAGGGAATGAAAAACTGTTTTTT. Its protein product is CAISESLTGNEKLFF.

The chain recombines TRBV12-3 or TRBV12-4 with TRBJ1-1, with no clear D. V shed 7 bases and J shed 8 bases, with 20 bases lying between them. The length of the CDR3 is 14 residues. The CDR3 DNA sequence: TGTGCCAGCACCCGGAGGCGAGAATTCACAGAAGCTTTCTTT. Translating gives CASTRRREFTEAFF.

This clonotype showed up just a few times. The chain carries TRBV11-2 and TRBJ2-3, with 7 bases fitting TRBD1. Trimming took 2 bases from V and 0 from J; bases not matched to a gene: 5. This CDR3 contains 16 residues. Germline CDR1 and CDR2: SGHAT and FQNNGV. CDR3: CASSLLGGQSTDTQYF. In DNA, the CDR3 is TGTGCCAGCAGCTTATTAGGGGGACAGAGCACAGATACGCAGTATTTT.

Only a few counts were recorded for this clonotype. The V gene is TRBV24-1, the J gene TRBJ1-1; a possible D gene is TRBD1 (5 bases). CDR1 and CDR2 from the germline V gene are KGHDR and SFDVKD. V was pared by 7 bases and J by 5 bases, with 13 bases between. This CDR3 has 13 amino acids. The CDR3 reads CATRTGVNTEAFF. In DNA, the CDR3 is TGTGCCACCAGAACGGGGGTTAATACTGAAGCTTTCTTT.

This chain's CDR3 is CASSYSRVDYGYTF. The CDR3 DNA sequence: TGTGCCAGCAGTTACTCGCGGGTAGACTATGGCTACACCTTC. V and J are TRBV6-5 and TRBJ1-2; no definite D call. Trimming cost V 0 bases and J 3 bases, with 8 bases left between them. Looked up from germline, CDR1 is MNHEY and CDR2 is SVGAGI. This CDR3 contains 14 residues.

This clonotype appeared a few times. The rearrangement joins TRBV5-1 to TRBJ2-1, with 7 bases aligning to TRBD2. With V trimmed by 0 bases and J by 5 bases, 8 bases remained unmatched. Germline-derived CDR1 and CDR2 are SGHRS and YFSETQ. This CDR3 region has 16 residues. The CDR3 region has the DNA TGCGCCAGCAGCTTGGCCGCCCAGGGAGGGCACAATGAGCAGTTCTTC. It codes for CASSLAAQGGHNEQFF.

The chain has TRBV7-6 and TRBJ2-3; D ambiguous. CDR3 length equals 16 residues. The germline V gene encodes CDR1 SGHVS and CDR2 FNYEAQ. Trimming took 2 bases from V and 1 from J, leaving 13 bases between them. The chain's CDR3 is CASSLIGSDGTDTQYF. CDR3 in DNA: TGTGCCAGCAGCTTAATCGGGTCAGATGGCACAGATACGCAGTATTTT.

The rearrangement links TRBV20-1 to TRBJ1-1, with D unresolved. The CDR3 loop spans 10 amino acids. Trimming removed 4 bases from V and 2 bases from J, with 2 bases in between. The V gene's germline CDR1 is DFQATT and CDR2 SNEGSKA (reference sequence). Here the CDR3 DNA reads TGCAGTGCTACCAACACTGAAGCTTTCTTT. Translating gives CSATNTEAFF.